A selection of T cell receptor beta chains follows, all from one sample in a study of cytomegalovirus exposure and HLA in healthy donors. Some clones are missing from TCRdb's copy, which holds only in-frame ones; the method was immunoSEQ multiplex PCR. The sample lists approximately 150,000 clones, around four fifths seen once, with 2% to 2.5% in the top ten. The sequenced sample was PBMCs. The receptors were sampled from a man aged 25-45 years in good health and CMV-seropositive. The CDR3 runs from the conserved cysteine through the conserved F or W. D genes are given only for firm matches. A clone size is listed for some rows: how often the clone was seen (once, few, many), or a class if it is expanded.

j_call: TRBJ2-7
clone_size: .
d_call: .
v_call: TRBV5-6
cdr3_aa: CASSLEPGTPYEQYF
cdr3_nt: TGTGCCAGCAGCTTGGAACCCGGGACTCCTTACGAGCAGTACTTC

j_call: TRBJ2-3
clone_size: .
d_call: .
v_call: TRBV25-1
cdr3_aa: CASSRGDTQYF
cdr3_nt: TGTGCCAGCAGTCGAGGAGATACGCAGTATTTT

j_call: TRBJ1-4
clone_size: few
d_call: .
v_call: TRBV6-1
cdr3_aa: CASSESRDWGEKLFF
cdr3_nt: TGTGCCAGCAGTGAAAGCCGGGACTGGGGCGAAAAACTGTTTTTT

j_call: TRBJ2-7
clone_size: once
d_call: .
v_call: TRBV7-8
cdr3_aa: CASSSQGRNEQYF
cdr3_nt: TGTGCCAGCAGCAGTCAAGGGAGGAACGAGCAGTACTTC

j_call: TRBJ2-7
clone_size: .
d_call: TRBD2
v_call: TRBV6-6
cdr3_aa: CASSYSIAGATYEQYF
cdr3_nt: TGTGCCAGCAGTTACTCTATAGCGGGGGCTACCTACGAGCAGTACTTC

j_call: TRBJ1-1
clone_size: .
d_call: .
v_call: TRBV18
cdr3_aa: CASSPRVWNTEAFF
cdr3_nt: TGTGCCAGCTCACCCAGGGTCTGGAACACTGAAGCTTTCTTT

j_call: TRBJ2-2
clone_size: .
d_call: TRBD2
v_call: TRBV19
cdr3_aa: CASSPLAGDVGELFF
cdr3_nt: TGTGCCAGTAGCCCACTAGCGGGGGACGTCGGGGAGCTGTTTTTT

j_call: TRBJ1-6
clone_size: .
d_call: .
v_call: TRBV25-1
cdr3_aa: CASRAGDRNNSPLHF
cdr3_nt: TGTGCCAGCAGGGCCGGCGACAGGAATAATTCACCCCTCCACTTT

j_call: TRBJ1-1
clone_size: .
d_call: TRBD1
v_call: TRBV5-4
cdr3_aa: CASSEPGTGGTEAFF
cdr3_nt: TGTGCCAGCAGCGAACCGGGGACAGGGGGCACTGAAGCTTTCTTT

j_call: TRBJ1-2
clone_size: .
d_call: .
v_call: TRBV7-9
cdr3_aa: CASSLVGAGYGYTF
cdr3_nt: TGTGCCAGCAGCTTAGTTGGGGCGGGATATGGCTACACCTTC

j_call: TRBJ1-5
clone_size: .
d_call: TRBD1
v_call: TRBV4-3
cdr3_aa: CASSPGHSVRGTQPQHF
cdr3_nt: TGCGCCAGCAGTCCTGGCCACAGCGTCAGGGGGACTCAGCCCCAGCATTTT

j_call: TRBJ2-2
clone_size: .
d_call: .
v_call: TRBV6-5
cdr3_aa: CASSLTGELFF
cdr3_nt: TGTGCCAGCAGTTTAACCGGGGAGCTGTTTTTT

j_call: TRBJ1-3
clone_size: .
d_call: .
v_call: TRBV6-5
cdr3_aa: CASSYVAGAGNTIYF
cdr3_nt: TGTGCCAGCAGTTATGTGGCGGGGGCTGGAAACACCATATATTTT

j_call: TRBJ2-7
clone_size: .
d_call: TRBD1
v_call: TRBV29-1
cdr3_aa: CSVERGQGALYEQYF
cdr3_nt: TGCAGCGTTGAAAGGGGTCAGGGGGCGTTATACGAGCAGTACTTC

j_call: TRBJ1-2
clone_size: few
d_call: TRBD1
v_call: TRBV4-3
cdr3_aa: CASSPKTGDGYTF
cdr3_nt: TGCGCCAGCAGCCCTAAGACAGGGGATGGCTACACCTTC

j_call: TRBJ1-2
clone_size: .
d_call: .
v_call: TRBV19
cdr3_aa: CASSRGSYGYTF
cdr3_nt: TGTGCCAGTAGTCGGGGGTCCTATGGCTACACCTTC

j_call: TRBJ2-5
clone_size: .
d_call: TRBD2
v_call: TRBV6-5
cdr3_aa: CASSSSLAEQETQYF
cdr3_nt: TGTGCCAGCAGTTCATCGCTAGCGGAACAAGAGACCCAGTACTTC

j_call: TRBJ1-6
clone_size: .
d_call: .
v_call: TRBV30
cdr3_aa: CASAPGVRSPLHF
cdr3_nt: TGTGCCTCCGCCCCGGGGGTTCGGTCACCCCTCCACTTT

j_call: TRBJ2-5
clone_size: .
d_call: .
v_call: TRBV7-3
cdr3_aa: CASSLGWRQGPGETQYF
cdr3_nt: TGTGCCAGCAGCTTAGGTTGGCGGCAGGGGCCGGGAGAGACCCAGTACTTC

j_call: TRBJ2-7
clone_size: .
d_call: TRBD1
v_call: TRBV19
cdr3_aa: CASSSGTGFPYEQYF
cdr3_nt: TGTGCCAGTAGTTCGGGGACAGGGTTCCCCTACGAGCAGTACTTC

j_call: TRBJ2-5
clone_size: .
d_call: .
v_call: TRBV6-1
cdr3_aa: CASSVETKETQYF
cdr3_nt: TGTGCCAGCAGTGTTGAGACAAAAGAGACCCAGTACTTC

j_call: TRBJ1-1
clone_size: .
d_call: .
v_call: TRBV15
cdr3_aa: CATSRTVGLAEAFF
cdr3_nt: TGTGCCACCAGCAGGACAGTTGGGTTGGCTGAAGCTTTCTTT

j_call: TRBJ2-7
clone_size: .
d_call: TRBD1
v_call: TRBV5-4
cdr3_aa: CASSLGTGAYEQYF
cdr3_nt: TGTGCCAGCAGCTTGGGGACAGGGGCCTACGAGCAGTACTTC

j_call: TRBJ1-5
clone_size: .
d_call: TRBD1
v_call: TRBV6-5
cdr3_aa: CASSYSIPTGGQPQHF
cdr3_nt: TGTGCCAGCAGTTACTCGATACCGACAGGGGGTCAGCCCCAGCATTTT

j_call: TRBJ2-7
clone_size: .
d_call: TRBD1
v_call: TRBV28
cdr3_aa: CASSSGQGVTYEQYF
cdr3_nt: TGTGCCAGCAGTTCGGGACAGGGTGTCACCTACGAGCAGTACTTC

j_call: TRBJ2-5
clone_size: .
d_call: TRBD2
v_call: TRBV9
cdr3_aa: CASSVGLAGPPQETQYF
cdr3_nt: TGTGCCAGCAGCGTAGGGCTAGCGGGGCCCCCTCAAGAGACCCAGTACTTC

j_call: TRBJ1-4
clone_size: .
d_call: .
v_call: TRBV7-2
cdr3_aa: CASSLGFGGMGEKLFF
cdr3_nt: TGTGCCAGCAGCTTAGGTTTTGGCGGGATGGGGGAAAAACTGTTTTTT

j_call: TRBJ1-2
clone_size: .
d_call: TRBD1
v_call: TRBV19
cdr3_aa: CASTRDSPSYGYTF
cdr3_nt: TGTGCCAGTACCCGGGACAGCCCTAGCTATGGCTACACCTTC

j_call: TRBJ1-6
clone_size: .
d_call: .
v_call: TRBV25-1
cdr3_aa: CASTLGGAFANPPLHF
cdr3_nt: TGTGCCAGCACCTTAGGGGGGGCCTTCGCAAATCCACCCCTCCACTTT

j_call: TRBJ2-3
clone_size: few
d_call: TRBD2
v_call: TRBV5-1
cdr3_aa: CASSLTSGGPDTQYF
cdr3_nt: TGCGCCAGCAGCTTGACTAGCGGGGGACCAGATACGCAGTATTTT

j_call: TRBJ2-7
clone_size: .
d_call: .
v_call: TRBV11-3
cdr3_aa: CASSLDISREQYF
cdr3_nt: TGTGCCAGCAGCTTAGATATTTCGCGAGAGCAGTACTTC

j_call: TRBJ2-2
clone_size: .
d_call: TRBD1
v_call: TRBV4-2
cdr3_aa: CASSQDGRGLDTGELFF
cdr3_nt: TGTGCCAGCAGCCAAGATGGCAGGGGGCTGGACACCGGGGAGCTGTTTTTT